The 9 T cell receptor beta chains in this list originate from one sample, sequenced in a study of blood T cells in healthy people across ages. Primers used in a second PCR of about 7 to 12 cycles were a sample-barcoded 5' primer and a J-beta primer mix. TCRdb passed the 5' RACE reads through MiXCR, listing each CDR3 protein once. This sample yields fewer than 1.5 million distinct CDR3 sequences, of which 42% are seen a single time; 7.9% belongs to the top ten. The sample consisted of blood. Every receptor here comes from a woman under 30 in good health.

Only a few counts were recorded for this clonotype. The CDR3 reads CASSLGTSGTNDEQYF. Here the CDR3 DNA reads TGTGCCAGCAGTCTAGGGACTAGCGGGACGAATGACGAGCAGTACTTC. The V and J genes are TRBV12-3 or TRBV12-4 and TRBJ2-7, with 13 positions matching TRBD2. The CDR3 is 16 residues long. V was pared by 5 bases and J by 5 bases, with 9 bases of the junction left unmatched.

This chain uses TRBV5-1 with TRBJ2-1; perhaps D is TRBD1 or TRBD2 (6 bases each). The germline CDR1 and CDR2 sequences are SGHRS and YFSETQ. The V gene lost 4 bases and the J gene lost 7 bases, with 15 bases spanning the gap. The CDR3 is 14 amino acids. This CDR3 reads CASSHDRGLNEQFF. The CDR3 DNA sequence: TGCGCCAGCAGCCACGACCGGGGGCTTAATGAGCAGTTCTTC.

Note on this clonotype: Just one base apart from a much larger clone, this may be a read error. The chain's CDR3 is CASSQETGSSYNEQYF. DNA of the CDR3: TGTGCCAGCAGCCAAGAAACCGGCAGCTCCTACAATGAGCAGTACTTC. This chain connects TRBV4-2 to TRBJ2-1; D is uncertain. Near its end, the DNA agrees better with TRBJ2-7, so the J call may be wrong. The CDR3 runs to 16 residues. Germline CDR1 is LGHNA and CDR2 is YNFKEQ.

This clonotype has more than one count but fewer than ten. V is TRBV27 and J is TRBJ2-1, with a tentative D call TRBD2 (5 bases). The CDR3 loop spans 14 amino acids. CDR1 MNHEY and CDR2 SMNVEV come from the germline V gene (reference sequence). V lost 5 bases and J lost 12, with 20 bases in between. In DNA, the CDR3 is TGTGCCAGCAGTCCCGGACTCAGCTTTCCCCCGCAGTTCTTC. Translating gives CASSPGLSFPPQFF.

The chain is built from TRBV6-1 and TRBJ2-4, with D possibly being TRBD2 (5 bases). The DNA end is more similar to TRBJ2-5, so the J call may be wrong. This CDR3 is built from 16 residues. Germline V gene sequence: CDR1 MNHNS, CDR2 SASEGT. CDR3 coding DNA: TGTGCCAGCAGTGAAAAGGGCGGGCCCAAGGTGGAGACCCAGTACTTC. It yields the protein CASSEKGGPKVETQYF.

This clonotype was seen a few times. This chain connects TRBV9 to TRBJ1-2; no reliable D call. Per germline, CDR1 SGDLS and CDR2 YYNGEE. CDR3 length: 14 amino acids. Trimming pared 1 base from V and 4 bases from J, leaving 11 bases between. CDR3 residues: CASSVKKGGYGYTF. In nucleotides, the CDR3 is TGTGCCAGCAGCGTAAAGAAAGGCGGCTATGGCTACACCTTC.

The V call is TRBV7-9, the J call TRBJ2-2; D is undetermined. This CDR3 region has 14 residues. The V gene lost 5 bases and the J gene lost 3 bases, with 10 bases spanning the gap. Per germline, CDR1 SEHNR and CDR2 FQNEAQ (reference sequence). Here the CDR3 reads CASSIEGYTGELFF. CDR3 DNA: TGTGCCAGCAGCATAGAAGGGTACACCGGGGAGCTGTTTTTT.

There are a few counts of this clonotype. The DNA of the CDR3 is TGCAGTGCTAGAGATCGACGGCGAGCGGGAGCTAATGAGCAGTTCTTC. Protein product: CSARDRRRAGANEQFF. V is TRBV20-1 and J is TRBJ2-1, with 8 bases identical to TRBD2. Germline V gene sequence: CDR1 DFQATT, CDR2 SNEGSKA (reference sequence). CDR3 length equals 16 residues. The V gene end was trimmed by 0 bases and the J gene end by 7 bases; junction bases not matched to a gene: 11.

V and J are TRBV29-1 and TRBJ1-3; D might be TRBD1 (5 bases). Per germline, CDR1 SQVTM and CDR2 ANQGSEA. The germline V and J ends were trimmed by 4 bases and 0 bases, with 10 bases remaining between them. This CDR3 spans 14 amino acids. The CDR3 protein is CSVGLGGSGNTIYF. CDR3 nucleotides: TGCAGCGTTGGTCTGGGGGGCTCTGGAAACACCATATATTTT.